The entry below gives a single TCR beta chain sequence along with its context. The antigen is not known. Germline V gene data show CDR1 as DFQATT and CDR2 as SNEGSKA (reference sequence). V lost 4 bases to trimming and J lost 6 bases, with 8 bases between them. This CDR3 has 11 residues. This specimen belongs to a study of fetal regulatory T cell absence and autoimmunity. At the level of the study: IPEX patients had exocrine pancreas autoimmunity without clinical diabetes.

General study points: TRB gene family usage was broadly similar in cord blood and pancreas. In IPEX syndrome, oligoclonal enrichment was read as supporting prenatal antigen-driven autoimmunity in the pancreas.

The assay was run at survey level. Some clones are missing from TCRdb's copy, which holds only in-frame ones; the method was immunoSEQ multiplex PCR. The sample records around 100,000 clones, 72% being singletons. The sequenced material came from pancreas tissue. This clonotype was sampled from a male donor with IPEX syndrome. This sequence joins TRBV20-1 and TRBJ2-3, with D possibly matching TRBD2 (6 bases). CDR3 nucleotides: TGCAGTGCTACCCTAGCGGATACGCAGTATTTT. It encodes CSATLADTQYF.